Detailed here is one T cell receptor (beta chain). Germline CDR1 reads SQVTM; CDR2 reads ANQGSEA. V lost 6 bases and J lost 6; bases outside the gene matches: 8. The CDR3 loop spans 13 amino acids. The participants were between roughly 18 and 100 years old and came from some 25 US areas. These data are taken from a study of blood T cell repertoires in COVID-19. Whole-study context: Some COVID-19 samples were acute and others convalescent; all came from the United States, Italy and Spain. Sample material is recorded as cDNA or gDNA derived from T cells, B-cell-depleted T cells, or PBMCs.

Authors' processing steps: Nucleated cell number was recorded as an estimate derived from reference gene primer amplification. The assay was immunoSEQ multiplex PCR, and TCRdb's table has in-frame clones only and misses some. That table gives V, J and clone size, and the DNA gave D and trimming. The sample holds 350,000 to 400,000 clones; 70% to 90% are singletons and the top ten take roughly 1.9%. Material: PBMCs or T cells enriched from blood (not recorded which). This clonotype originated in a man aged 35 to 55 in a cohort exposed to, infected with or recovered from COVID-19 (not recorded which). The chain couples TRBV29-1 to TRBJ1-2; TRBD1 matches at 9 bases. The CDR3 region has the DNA TGCAGCGTGCCGGGACAGGGAACTCATGGCTACACCTTC. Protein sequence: CSVPGQGTHGYTF.